Listed here are 14 T cell receptor beta chains from one sample, sequenced in a study of blood T cell repertoires in COVID-19. Sequencing used immunoSEQ multiplex PCR; TCRdb keeps in-frame clones, though not all of them. Of about 110,000 clones listed, 85% were seen once; the top ten hold around 5.5%. The material sequenced was peripheral blood. The source of these receptors is a woman aged 60-75 years with COVID-19, enrolled during active disease.

The CDR3 loop reads CAWITPGTGGKFSNQPQHF. In DNA, the CDR3 is TGTGCCTGGATCACACCCGGGACAGGGGGGAAATTTAGCAATCAGCCCCAGCATTTT. This chain links TRBV30 with TRBJ1-5; 11 positions agree with TRBD1. This CDR3 spans 19 amino acids. Germline V CDR1 and CDR2: GTSNPN, SVGIG (reference sequence). With 4 bases clipped from V and 0 bases from J, the junction kept 14 bases outside the gene matches.

The chain carries TRBV4-3 and TRBJ2-1, with 10 bases identical to TRBD2. Germline CDR1 LGHNA, CDR2 YSLEER. This CDR3 has 16 amino acids. The V segment lost 4 bases and the J segment 7 bases; nucleotides outside the gene matches: 10. The CDR3 bases are TGCGCCAGCAGCCTCCAGCGGGGGGGCCTAGGAAATGAGCAGTTCTTC. It is translated as CASSLQRGGLGNEQFF.

V is TRBV5-1 and J is TRBJ1-1, with D maybe TRBD1 (6 bases). The CDR3 has 15 amino acids. Between the trimmed V and J ends, which lost 5 bases and 0 bases, there was a span of 14 bases. Germline V gene lookup returns CDR1 SGHRS and CDR2 YFSETQ. CDR3 in amino acids: CASSISGTLNTEAFF. The CDR3 DNA reads TGCGCCAGCAGTATATCGGGGACACTGAACACTGAAGCTTTCTTT. Complete variable domain (other parts from reference TRBV5-1 and TRBJ1-1): KAGVTQTPRYLIKTRGQQVTLSCSPISGHRSVSWYQQTPGQGLQFLFEYFSETQRNKGNFPGRFSGRQFSNSRSEMNVSTLELGDSALYLCASSISGTLNTEAFFGQGTRLTVV.

This chain connects TRBV19 to TRBJ2-5; 8 bases align to TRBD1. With 6 bases clipped from V and 4 bases from J, the junction kept 10 bases outside the gene matches. From germline, CDR1 is LNHDA and CDR2 SQIVND (reference sequence). The CDR3 has 15 amino acids. This CDR3 is CASRRTGPEGETQYF. The CDR3 region has the DNA TGTGCCAGTAGGAGGACAGGGCCGGAGGGAGAGACCCAGTACTTC.

The chain carries TRBV28 and TRBJ1-6, with D hard to call. The CDR3 extends over 14 amino acids. Germline V CDR1 and CDR2: MDHEN, SYDVKM. The germline V and J ends were trimmed by 3 bases and 8 bases, with 11 bases remaining between them. The CDR3 region has the DNA TGTGCCAGCAGTTTCTCGAGTTTATATTCACCCCTCCACTTT. The encoded protein is CASSFSSLYSPLHF.

This clone was detected a few times. The rearrangement links TRBV7-3 to TRBJ1-5; no clear D. Looked up from germline, CDR1 is SGHTA and CDR2 is FQGTGA. The CDR3 has 13 amino acids. The V end was cut by 2 bases, the J end by 7 bases, with 9 bases between. CDR3 residues: CASSLDPGQPQHF. CDR3 nucleotides: TGTGCCAGCAGCTTAGACCCCGGGCAGCCCCAGCATTTT.

V and J are TRBV2 and TRBJ1-4, with 8 bases identical to TRBD1. The CDR3 is made up of 14 amino acids. CDR1 is SNHLY and CDR2 is FYNNEI in the germline V gene. The ends lost 11 bases at V and 5 bases at J; junction bases unmatched: 10. CDR3 sequence reads: CAGTDRALNEKLFF. The CDR3, as DNA: TGTGCCGGGACGGACAGGGCCCTAAATGAAAAACTGTTTTTT.

The chain has TRBV7-6 and TRBJ1-2; maybe TRBD1 (6 bases). CDR3 length: 13 residues. V was trimmed by 5 bases and J by 3 bases, leaving 10 bases between them. The germline CDR1 and CDR2 sequences are SGHVS and FNYEAQ. CDR3 amino acids: CASSLEGDYGYTF. CDR3 DNA sequence: TGTGCCAGCAGCCTCGAGGGGGACTATGGCTACACCTTC.

The chain is built from TRBV9 and TRBJ1-2, with 10 bases lining up with TRBD1. Germline loops: CDR1 SGDLS, CDR2 YYNGEE. Trimming removed 0 bases from V and 2 bases from J; junction bases left unmatched: 4. The CDR3 contains 16 residues. CDR3 sequence (DNA): TGTGCCAGCAGCGTAGACCGGGACAGGGGCAACTATGGCTACACCTTC. As protein: CASSVDRDRGNYGYTF.

The chain joins TRBV5-6 to TRBJ2-6, with TRBD2 matching over 9 bases. CDR3 length equals 19 residues. The germline V gene encodes CDR1 SGHDT and CDR2 YYEEEE. J was trimmed by 0 bases and V by 0 bases; bases with no gene match: 7. Written as DNA, the CDR3 is TGTGCCAGCAGCTTGGTTTTCCTAGCGGGGAGCTCTGGGGCCAACGTCCTGACTTTC. Its protein is CASSLVFLAGSSGANVLTF. The whole variable domain, filled in from reference TRBV5-6 and TRBJ2-6, reads DAGVTQSPTHLIKTRGQQVTLRCSPKSGHDTVSWYQQALGQGPQFIFQYYEEEERQRGNFPDRFSGHQFPNYSSELNVNALLLGDSALYLCASSLVFLAGSSGANVLTFGAGSRLTVL.

In DNA form, the CDR3 reads TGCGCCAGCAGCTTGGTACAGGGCAGCTCTGGAAACACCATATATTTT. It yields the protein CASSLVQGSSGNTIYF. The genes are TRBV5-1 and TRBJ1-3; the D gene is possibly TRBD1 (6 bases). V was pared by 0 bases and J by 0 bases, with 10 bases between. Germline V gives CDR1 SGHRS, CDR2 YFSETQ. The CDR3 covers 16 residues. The whole variable domain, remainder taken from reference TRBV5-1 and TRBJ1-3, is KAGVTQTPRYLIKTRGQQVTLSCSPISGHRSVSWYQQTPGQGLQFLFEYFSETQRNKGNFPGRFSGRQFSNSRSEMNVSTLELGDSALYLCASSLVQGSSGNTIYFGEGSWLTVV.

This clone was counted a single time. The chain employs TRBV15 and TRBJ1-5; no clear D. Germline-derived CDR1 and CDR2 are LNHNV and YYDKDF (reference sequence). The ends were cut back, 2 bases at V and 0 bases at J, with 26 bases in the middle. There are 21 residues in the CDR3. The CDR3 is CATSRPYGSDIPFNSNQPQHF. DNA for the CDR3: TGTGCCACCAGCAGACCGTATGGCAGTGACATTCCCTTCAATAGCAATCAGCCCCAGCATTTT. The full variable domain, rest sourced from reference TRBV15 and TRBJ1-5, is DAMVIQNPRYQVTQFGKPVTLSCSQTLNHNVMYWYQQKSSQAPKLLFHYYDKDFNNEADTPDNFQSRRPNTSFCFLDIRSPGLGDTAMYLCATSRPYGSDIPFNSNQPQHFGDGTRLSIL.

The chain joins TRBV7-9 to TRBJ2-2; D is uncertain. The CDR3 extends over 14 amino acids. Trimming cost V 4 bases and J 2 bases, with 8 bases left between them. Germline values: CDR1 SEHNR, CDR2 FQNEAQ (reference sequence). The CDR3 sequence is CASSSQANTGELFF. The CDR3, as DNA: TGTGCCAGCAGCTCGCAGGCAAACACCGGGGAGCTGTTTTTT.

The V and J genes are TRBV5-1 and TRBJ1-2; 7 bases map to TRBD1. V trimming: 2 bases; J trimming: 1 base; junction bases outside the gene matches: 8. The CDR3 has 16 residues. Germline V CDR1 and CDR2: SGHRS, YFSETQ. This CDR3 is CASSLVSSGGNYGYTF. The CDR3, as DNA: TGCGCCAGCAGCTTAGTATCTTCAGGGGGTAACTATGGCTACACCTTC.